Sequencing of this T cell receptor beta chain was carried out in a study of cytomegalovirus exposure and HLA in healthy donors. 60 Vbeta and 13 Jbeta primers were used in PCR. TCRdb's table, derived via immunoSEQ multiplex PCR, lists solely in-frame clones and lacks some. The data contain just under 250,000 clones, roughly 80% of them singletons. Study results and limitations: Another analysis was done later, and it associated 16,951 TCR beta sequences with HLA alleles at 0.05 false discovery rate. A previous analysis found most TCR beta V segments productive roughly 87% or roughly 30% of the time. One cluster of highly shared sequence variants probably arose as a sequencing artifact.

The CDR3 is 13 amino acids. Germline V gene sequence: CDR1 MNHEY, CDR2 SVGAGI. Trimming stripped 0 bases from V and 5 bases from J, with 7 bases between. Regarding this clone: Its target is not known.

The rearrangement uses TRBV6-5 and TRBJ1-1; D unresolved. The TCR comes from a woman aged 40 to 49 in good health and CMV-seropositive. Sequencing was performed on PBMCs. As DNA, the CDR3 is TGTGCCAGCAGTTACTCTCAGCGGACTGAAGCTTTCTTT. Amino acids: CASSYSQRTEAFF.